The 26 T cell receptor beta chains presented below share a single source sample, sequenced in a study of T cells after yellow fever vaccination. Using its own MiXCR run on the 5' RACE reads, TCRdb lists one record per CDR3 protein. The table records approximately 160,000 distinct CDR3 sequences, around 9.3% of them present only once. The sequences come from CD8+ T cells sorted from PBMCs, collected 45 days after the yellow fever booster vaccination. The receptors stem from a man in his late teens or twenties who received the YFV17D yellow fever vaccine.

The chain is built from TRBV7-3 and TRBJ2-1; 15 nucleotides agree with TRBD2. V lost 3 bases, J lost 3 bases, and 0 bases stayed unmatched. Germline-derived CDR1 and CDR2 are SGHTA and FQGTGA. The CDR3 totals 16 residues. In DNA, the CDR3 is TGTGCCAGCAGCTTGGGACTAGCGGGGGGCTACAATGAGCAGTTCTTC. Its protein is CASSLGLAGGYNEQFF.

This clonotype was seen repeatedly, ten times or more. This chain joins TRBV27 and TRBJ2-1, with D perhaps matching TRBD1 or TRBD2 (5 bases each). Trimming removed 2 bases at V and 5 bases at J, with 10 bases between. The CDR3 sequence is 14 residues long. In germline, CDR1 is MNHEY, CDR2 SMNVEV (reference sequence). CDR3 loop: CASSLMGRHNEQFF. CDR3 bases: TGTGCCAGCAGTTTAATGGGACGGCACAATGAGCAGTTCTTC.

This rearrangement joins TRBV7-7 to TRBJ2-2; D not certain. The CDR3 extends over 13 amino acids. V lost 5 bases and J 5 bases, leaving 9 bases between the germline ends. CDR1 and CDR2 from the germline V gene are SSHAT and FNYEAQ (reference sequence). CDR3 nucleotide sequence: TGTGCCAGCAGCGATTTGGAAACCGGGGAGCTGTTTTTT. Translating gives CASSDLETGELFF.

J is TRBJ2-7 and V is TRBV6-6; either TRBD1 or TRBD2 may supply D (5 bases each). CDR3 length equals 13 residues. Deletions cut 5 bases from V and 5 bases from J, with 13 bases between. CDR1 is MNHNY and CDR2 is SVGAGI in the germline V gene (reference sequence). This chain's CDR3 is CASSTREFDEQYV. For the CDR3, the DNA is TGTGCCAGCAGTACCAGGGAGTTCGACGAGCAGTACGTC.

J is TRBJ2-2 and V is TRBV20-1, with a weak D call TRBD2 (5 bases). Between the trimmed V and J ends, which lost 1 base and 3 bases, there was a span of 9 bases. This CDR3 has 14 residues. CDR1 and CDR2 from the germline V gene are DFQATT and SNEGSKA (reference sequence). The CDR3 DNA sequence: TGCAGTGCTAGAGTGGAGCGGTACACCGGGGAGCTGTTTTTT. Protein sequence: CSARVERYTGELFF.

In its sample, this clonotype was seen a few times. J is TRBJ1-2 and V is TRBV7-9, with D possibly TRBD1 on 6 matching bases. Germline V gene sequence: CDR1 SEHNR, CDR2 FQNEAQ (reference sequence). The CDR3 consists of 14 residues. Trimming stripped 4 bases from V and 6 bases from J, with 15 bases between. CDR3 sequence reads: CASSWRNGGNGYTF. The CDR3 region has the DNA TGTGCCAGCAGCTGGCGGAACGGGGGCAATGGCTACACCTTC.

This chain connects TRBV7-2 to TRBJ1-6; no clear D. V gave up 11 bases and J gave up 6 bases, with 14 bases separating them. In germline, CDR1 is SGHTA, CDR2 FQGNSA. The CDR3 loop spans 13 amino acids. CDR3 in amino acids: CAGSGWLNSPLHF. DNA for the CDR3: TGTGCCGGCTCCGGGTGGCTTAATTCACCCCTCCACTTT.

This clonotype has a handful of counts. J is TRBJ2-5 and V is TRBV6-5; 8 bases line up with TRBD2. This CDR3 comprises 13 residues. Germline trimming cut 6 bases from V and 3 bases from J; bases unmatched to any gene: 3. Germline loops: CDR1 MNHEY, CDR2 SVGAGI. CDR3 sequence (DNA): TGTGCCAGCAGGGAAGCGGGGGAAGAGACCCAGTACTTC. Translated: CASREAGEETQYF.

This clonotype was seen only a few times. The J gene is TRBJ2-7, the V gene TRBV4-2; D unclear. Germline CDR1 reads LGHNA; CDR2 reads YNFKEQ. V was cut by 0 bases and J by 3 bases, with 12 bases left in between. The CDR3 spans 15 residues. The CDR3 spells CASSQDGQVFYEQYF. The CDR3, as DNA: TGTGCCAGCAGCCAAGACGGGCAGGTCTTCTACGAGCAGTACTTC.

This clonotype showed up many times. The rearrangement uses TRBV29-1 and TRBJ1-1; D ambiguous. V was cut by 4 bases and J by 0 bases, with 6 bases left in between. The CDR3 totals 12 residues. The V gene's germline CDR1 is SQVTM and CDR2 ANQGSEA. The CDR3 coding sequence is TGCAGCGTTGGGAGCATGAACACTGAAGCTTTCTTT. This encodes CSVGSMNTEAFF.

The chain employs TRBV15 and TRBJ2-5; the D is unclear. This CDR3 spans 14 amino acids. The ends were cut back, 0 bases at V and 1 base at J, with 6 bases in the middle. Germline lookup yields CDR1 LNHNV and CDR2 YYDKDF (reference sequence). DNA for the CDR3: TGTGCCACCAGCAGAGAGGGGTTCCAAGAGACCCAGTACTTC. Its protein product is CATSREGFQETQYF. Combining the CDR3 with reference TRBV15 and TRBJ2-5 gives the whole variable domain DAMVIQNPRYQVTQFGKPVTLSCSQTLNHNVMYWYQQKSSQAPKLLFHYYDKDFNNEADTPDNFQSRRPNTSFCFLDIRSPGLGDTAMYLCATSREGFQETQYFGPGTRLLVL.

There are a few counts of this clonotype. Germline and junction disagree at one end, which may indicate a read error. The V and J genes are TRBV4-2 and TRBJ1-5; D is uncertain. CDR1 is LGHNA and CDR2 is YNFKEQ in the germline V gene. This CDR3 has 13 amino acids. The CDR3 DNA follows: TGTGCCAGCAGCCAAGATTCGAATCAACCCCAGCATTTT. Translating gives CASSQDSNQPQHF.

This clonotype was counted only a few times. This rearrangement joins TRBV29-1 to TRBJ1-1; no clear D gene. The germline V gene encodes CDR1 SQVTM and CDR2 ANQGSEA. Trimming cost V 1 base and J 1 base, with 4 bases left between them. This CDR3 region has 12 residues. CDR3 protein: CSVEVGNTEAFF. CDR3 nucleotides: TGCAGCGTTGAAGTGGGGAACACTGAAGCTTTCTTT.

This clonotype was seen more than once but under ten times. This chain links TRBV28 with TRBJ2-1; perhaps TRBD2 as D (7 bases). V was trimmed by 7 bases and J by 4 bases, leaving 17 bases between them. The CDR3 runs 15 residues. Germline CDR1 MDHEN, CDR2 SYDVKM. CDR3 sequence (DNA): TGTGCCAGCATCCGGCCGGGGGGCCCGTACAATGAGCAGTTCTTC. Its protein product is CASIRPGGPYNEQFF.

The chain carries TRBV4-1 and TRBJ2-7; 8 bases line up with TRBD2. Germline assignment: CDR1 MGHRA and CDR2 YSYEKL. This CDR3 contains 16 residues. Trimming cost V 0 bases and J 3 bases; bases outside gene matches: 7. CDR3 sequence: CASSQDDGGAFYEQYV. The CDR3 DNA sequence: TGCGCCAGCAGCCAAGATGACGGGGGGGCCTTCTACGAGCAGTACGTC.

This clonotype has a handful of counts. V gene TRBV4-1 combines with J gene TRBJ2-1; 8 bases are shared with TRBD2. This CDR3 is 14 amino acids long. Germline CDR1 is MGHRA and CDR2 is YSYEKL. V was pared by 3 bases and J by 5 bases, with 3 bases of the junction left unmatched. The CDR3: CASSQGRGDNEQFF. The CDR3 region has the DNA TGCGCCAGCAGCCAGGGGCGGGGGGACAATGAGCAGTTCTTC.

J is TRBJ1-4 and V is TRBV5-1; D not resolved. CDR1 is SGHRS, CDR2 YFSETQ, per germline. The V end lost 2 bases, the J end lost 0 bases, and 14 bases lay between the germline ends. The CDR3 is made up of 17 amino acids. The CDR3 reads CASSFRDLHATNEKLFF. CDR3 DNA: TGCGCCAGCAGCTTTCGAGACTTACATGCAACTAATGAAAAACTGTTTTTT.

V gene TRBV4-3 combines with J gene TRBJ1-4, with D perhaps TRBD1 (5 bases). The CDR3 loop spans 15 amino acids. Trimming removed 0 bases at V and 3 bases at J, with 8 bases between. Germline V lookup: CDR1 LGHNA, CDR2 YSLEER. The CDR3 here is CASSQDRAPNEKLFF. The CDR3 nucleotides are TGCGCCAGCAGCCAAGACAGGGCCCCTAATGAAAAACTGTTTTTT.

This clonotype was counted only a few times. J is TRBJ2-6 and V is TRBV27; the match to TRBD1 covers 10 bases. CDR1 is MNHEY and CDR2 is SMNVEV in the germline V gene (reference sequence). J gave up 3 bases and V 3 bases, and 8 bases lay outside the gene matches. This CDR3 has 18 amino acids. The CDR3 nucleotides read TGTGCCAGCAGTTTCGCCGGGACAGGGGCTTTTGGGGCCAACGTCCTGACTTTC. Translating it yields CASSFAGTGAFGANVLTF. Variable domain in full (rest from reference TRBV27 and TRBJ2-6): EAQVTQNPRYLITVTGKKLTVTCSQNMNHEYMSWYRQDPGLGLRQIYYSMNVEVTDKGDVPEGYKVSRKEKRNFPLILESPSPNQTSLYFCASSFAGTGAFGANVLTFGAGSRLTVL.

In regard to this clonotype: This may come from a read error, since a much larger clone is one base off. The chain is built from TRBV7-9 and TRBJ1-2; D is unclear. This CDR3 comprises 15 residues. In germline, CDR1 is SEHNR, CDR2 FQNEAQ (reference sequence). The CDR3 bases are TGTGCCAACAGCTTCGGATGGTCCTCTAACTATGGCTACACCTTC. This gives the protein CANSFGWSSNYGYTF.

This clonotype occurred a few times. This chain uses TRBV20-1 with TRBJ2-7, with 12 nucleotides matching TRBD2. V lost 1 base to trimming and J lost 4 bases; unmatched junction nucleotides: 2. The germline gives CDR1 DFQATT, CDR2 SNEGSKA (reference sequence). This CDR3 has 14 amino acids. The CDR3 reads CSARGLAGAYEQYF. Here the CDR3 DNA reads TGCAGTGCTAGAGGACTAGCGGGGGCGTACGAGCAGTACTTC.

The gene calls are TRBV4-1 and TRBJ2-7; tentative D call: TRBD2 (6 bases). The CDR3 totals 16 residues. V lost 1 base and J 0 bases, leaving 13 bases between the germline ends. The germline V gene encodes CDR1 MGHRA and CDR2 YSYEKL. DNA for the CDR3: TGCGCCAGCAGCCAAGTAAGTAGCGGAACCTCCTACGAGCAGTACTTC. Translation gives CASSQVSSGTSYEQYF.

This clonotype was detected many times. This sequence joins TRBV29-1 and TRBJ2-1; D gene unclear. In germline, CDR1 is SQVTM, CDR2 ANQGSEA. This CDR3 is built from 13 residues. V dropped 6 bases and J dropped 2 bases, with 11 bases sitting between them. The chain's CDR3 is CSVGYATYNEQFF. In DNA, the CDR3 is TGCAGCGTCGGGTATGCAACCTACAATGAGCAGTTCTTC.

The chain employs TRBV24-1 and TRBJ2-1; TRBD1 matches 7 bases. Germline trimming cut 2 bases from V and 4 bases from J; bases unmatched to any gene: 4. This CDR3 has 15 amino acids. Germline CDR1 reads KGHDR; CDR2 reads SFDVKD. CDR3 nucleotides: TGTGCCACCAGTGATTCCGGGACAGTTTACAATGAGCAGTTCTTC. Its translation is CATSDSGTVYNEQFF.

CDR3 in DNA: TGTGCCAGCAGTGAGGGACTAGACACAGATACGCAGTATTTT. It encodes CASSEGLDTDTQYF. This chain joins TRBV6-4 and TRBJ2-3; TRBD2 agrees at 8 bases. After removal of 3 bases from V and 2 bases from J, the junction contained 1 base not matched to a gene. This CDR3 has 14 residues. Per the germline V gene, CDR1 is MRHNA and CDR2 is SNTAGT.

In its sample, this clonotype was seen many times. The genes are TRBV6-5 and TRBJ2-7; TRBD1 aligns across 9 bases. Germline V gene lookup returns CDR1 MNHEY and CDR2 SVGAGI. The CDR3 totals 15 residues. V shed 1 base and J 4 bases; nucleotides not matched to a gene: 5. This chain's CDR3 is CASSYLQGALYEQYF. CDR3 sequence (DNA): TGTGCCAGCAGTTACTTACAGGGGGCCCTTTACGAGCAGTACTTC.